The 5 T cell receptor beta chains below were found in one sample sequenced in a study of graft-versus-host responses after intestinal transplantation. Assay: immunoSEQ multiplex PCR; the TCRdb copy retains only in-frame clones and omits some. The top ten clones hold about 0.25% of a sample with some 110,000 clones, about 92% of them seen once. No antigen has been assigned to these receptors. The input for sequencing was unstimulated CD4+ T cells sorted from spleen or lymph node cells, taken before transplant. The receptors originated from a human donor who was the organ donor for an intestinal transplant.

This chain connects TRBV4-2 to TRBJ2-5; unclear D gene. The CDR3 is 15 residues long. V shed 1 base and J shed 3 bases, with 12 bases lying between them. The V gene's germline CDR1 is LGHNA and CDR2 YNFKEQ. The CDR3 protein is CASSQGWNTEETQYF. CDR3 bases: TGTGCCAGCAGCCAAGGCTGGAATACTGAAGAGACCCAGTACTTC.

V is TRBV11-2 and J is TRBJ2-5, with 7 nucleotides matching TRBD1. V gave up 4 bases and J gave up 9 bases; unmatched junction bases: 2. The germline V gene encodes CDR1 SGHAT and CDR2 FQNNGV. The CDR3 is 11 amino acids. CDR3 bases: TGTGCCAGCAGCTCCGGACAGGCCCAGTACTTC. Amino acids: CASSSGQAQYF.

The chain uses TRBV5-4 and TRBJ2-1, with D possibly matching TRBD2 (5 bases). This CDR3 is built from 15 residues. CDR1 is SGHNT and CDR2 is YYREEE in the germline V gene (reference sequence). Trimming left V 4 bases short and J 4 bases short, with 15 bases between. CDR3 in DNA: TGTGCCAGCAGCATAGGGAGTACGCCGTACAATGAGCAGTTCTTC. Its protein is CASSIGSTPYNEQFF.

The chain employs TRBV7-2 and TRBJ2-7, with 15 bases lining up with TRBD2. This CDR3 has 15 amino acids. CDR1 and CDR2 (germline): SGHTA, FQGNSA. V shed 5 bases and J 4 bases; nucleotides not matched to a gene: 3. The CDR3 nucleotides are TGTGCCAGCAGCCCTGGGACTAGCGGGAGGTACGAGCAGTACTTC. This sequence encodes CASSPGTSGRYEQYF.

A single count supports this clone. One end of the junction is discordant with germline, which a read error may explain. The V and J genes are TRBV7-7 and TRBJ2-1; weak D call: TRBD2 (6 bases). The germline V gene has CDR1 SSHAT and CDR2 FNYEAQ (reference sequence). The CDR3 extends over 16 amino acids. CDR3 protein: CASSLAATYPYNEQFF. CDR3 DNA: TGTGCTAGCAGCTTAGCGGCGACTTACCCCTACAATGAGCAGTTCTTC.